This T cell receptor (beta chain) was sequenced during a study of shared clonotypes between healthy human individuals. Method: immunoSEQ multiplex PCR; TCRdb's copy keeps in-frame clones and lacks some. The sample contains 2 million to 2.5 million clones, under 95% of which appear only once. To note about this clone: What it recognizes is unknown.

The CDR3 spans 13 residues. Trimming at V came to 7 bases and at J to 0 bases, leaving 2 bases not matched to a gene. Germline V gives CDR1 SQVTM, CDR2 ANQGSEA. General study findings and limits: Naive subsets generally had larger estimated richness than memory subsets. Researchers sampled blood only, noting tissue repertoires likely differ.

The chain combines TRBV29-1 with TRBJ2-1, with 8 positions matching TRBD1. This TCR was sampled from a man younger than 35 in good health. Some clones in this sample may be carry-over from other donors' samples. Material for sequencing was naive CD4+ T cells from PBMCs. Stated subset: CD45RA+ positively selected. This chain's CDR3 is CSGDRGSYNEQFF. The DNA for the CDR3 is TGCAGCGGCGACAGGGGCTCCTACAATGAGCAGTTCTTC.